The 28 T cell receptor beta chains listed next were all sequenced from one sample in a study of T cells in narcolepsy. Produced via immunoSEQ multiplex PCR; TCRdb's table is partial and in-frame only. The sample consists of some 20,000 clones, roughly four fifths of them appearing once. Input material: memory (CD45RA-) CD4+ T cells from blood. The receptors derive from a human donor in good health.

The rearrangement links TRBV5-6 to TRBJ1-5; TRBD1 matches at 7 bases. Germline assignment: CDR1 SGHDT and CDR2 YYEEEE. V shed 4 bases, J shed 0 bases, and the junction held 4 bases outside the gene matches. The CDR3 covers 15 residues. Here the CDR3 DNA reads TGTGCCAGCAGCCAACAGGGGTATAGCAATCAGCCCCAGCATTTT. Protein: CASSQQGYSNQPQHF.

J is TRBJ2-5 and V is TRBV2, with D perhaps given as TRBD1 or TRBD2 (5 bases each). The closer fit of TRBJ2-7 to the DNA end suggests the J call may be wrong. Germline CDR1 and CDR2: SNHLY and FYNNEI. The CDR3 runs 13 residues. The CDR3 protein is CASSDGAPNEQYF. CDR3 DNA: TGTGCCAGCAGTGACGGGGCCCCGAACGAGCAGTACTTC.

This clone showed up just once. The V call is TRBV27, the J call TRBJ2-7, with 11 bases that match TRBD2. The junction had 12 bases not matched to a gene; V was cut back by 2 bases and J by 0 bases. This CDR3 is built from 19 residues. Per germline, CDR1 MNHEY and CDR2 SMNVEV (reference sequence). CDR3: CASSLGRGLAGGYSYEQYF. The CDR3 DNA follows: TGTGCCAGCAGTTTAGGTCGGGGGCTAGCGGGAGGTTACTCCTACGAGCAGTACTTC.

V gene TRBV2 combines with J gene TRBJ1-2; weak D call: TRBD1 (5 bases). CDR1 is SNHLY, CDR2 FYNNEI, per germline. The CDR3 runs 15 residues. The V end lost 5 bases, the J end lost 8 bases, and 21 bases lay between the germline ends. Written as DNA, the CDR3 is TGTGCCAGCAGTCCGAAGTTGGGGGGGATCGAGGGCTACACCTTC. Its protein product is CASSPKLGGIEGYTF.

The chain carries TRBV4-1 and TRBJ2-7; 11 nucleotides line up with TRBD1. Germline V CDR1 and CDR2: MGHRA, YSYEKL. CDR3 length: 15 residues. J lost 4 bases, V lost 1 base, and 3 bases had no gene match. The CDR3 nucleotides read TGCGCCAGCAGCCAAGCCGGGACAGGGGGGTACGAGCAGTACTTC. Encoded protein: CASSQAGTGGYEQYF.

J is TRBJ2-7 and V is TRBV5-4; 7 positions match TRBD1. Germline assignment: CDR1 SGHNT and CDR2 YYREEE (reference sequence). The junction had 7 bases not matched to a gene; V was cut back by 4 bases and J by 0 bases. This CDR3 is 15 amino acids long. The CDR3 spells CASSRTGQRSYEQYF. The CDR3 DNA is TGTGCCAGCAGCCGGACAGGTCAGCGCTCCTACGAGCAGTACTTC. The full variable domain, in which reference TRBV5-4 and TRBJ2-7 provide the parts outside the CDR3, is ETGVTQSPTHLIKTRGQQVTLRCSSQSGHNTVSWYQQALGQGPQFIFQYYREEENGRGNFPPRFSGLQFPNYSSELNVNALELDDSALYLCASSRTGQRSYEQYFGPGTRLTVT.

This clone has just one count. This sequence joins TRBV7-6 and TRBJ1-1; D unclear. Deletions cut 6 bases from V and 6 bases from J, with 14 bases between. Germline V gene sequence: CDR1 SGHVS, CDR2 FNYEAQ. This CDR3 is 13 amino acids long. The CDR3 coding sequence is TGTGCCAGCAGTCGAACAGAATCTTCTGAAGCTTTCTTT. As protein: CASSRTESSEAFF. Full variable domain (remainder filled in from reference TRBV7-6 and TRBJ1-1): GAGVSQSPRYKVTKRGQDVALRCDPISGHVSLYWYRQALGQGPEFLTYFNYEAQQDKSGLPNDRFSAERPEGSISTLTIQRTEQRDSAMYRCASSRTESSEAFFGQGTRLTVV.

J is TRBJ1-2 and V is TRBV5-4; possibly TRBD1 for D (5 bases). Trimming removed 2 bases at V and 6 bases at J, with 17 bases between. CDR1 is SGHNT and CDR2 is YYREEE in the germline V gene (reference sequence). CDR3 length equals 15 residues. The chain's CDR3 is CASSLAGRAGDGYTF. Here the CDR3 DNA reads TGTGCCAGCAGCTTAGCCGGCAGGGCCGGGGATGGCTACACCTTC.

This clone was seen only once. The chain employs TRBV5-1 and TRBJ1-5, with D possibly matching TRBD1 (5 bases). The CDR3 is made up of 15 amino acids. Germline loops: CDR1 SGHRS, CDR2 YFSETQ. V was pared by 0 bases and J by 6 bases, with 13 bases between. CDR3 in DNA: TGCGCCAGCAGCTTGGGGCAGGGTAATGGTCAGCCCCAGCATTTT. Protein product: CASSLGQGNGQPQHF.

The chain couples TRBV5-5 to TRBJ1-5; D gene unclear. CDR1 and CDR2 (germline): SGHKS, YYEKEE (reference sequence). Trimming stripped 5 bases from V and 2 bases from J, with 11 bases between. This CDR3 has 14 residues. The CDR3 loop reads CASSGMGGNQPQHF. The CDR3 bases are TGTGCCAGCAGTGGGATGGGTGGCAATCAGCCCCAGCATTTT.

CDR3 loop: CASSSLAGPTGELFF. The CDR3 bases are TGTGCCAGCAGCTCCCTAGCGGGACCCACCGGGGAGCTGTTTTTT. The rearrangement uses TRBV7-6 and TRBJ2-2; 9 bases are shared with TRBD2. The germline V gene encodes CDR1 SGHVS and CDR2 FNYEAQ. V trimming: 4 bases; J trimming: 4 bases; junction bases outside the gene matches: 4. The CDR3 is 15 residues long.

This sequence joins TRBV27 and TRBJ1-2; D perhaps matches TRBD1 (5 bases). Germline-derived CDR1 and CDR2 are MNHEY and SMNVEV (reference sequence). The CDR3 has 14 residues. With 2 bases removed from V and 7 bases from J, the gap between germline ends came to 14 bases. Written as DNA, the CDR3 is TGTGCCAGCAGTTTAAGGCGACAGTTGCCTGGCTACACCTTC. Translated: CASSLRRQLPGYTF.

This chain joins TRBV30 and TRBJ2-3; D gene ambiguous. Trimming removed 2 bases from V and 5 bases from J, with 5 bases in between. This CDR3 has 11 residues. Per germline, CDR1 GTSNPN and CDR2 SVGIG (reference sequence). CDR3 sequence reads: CAWSWGDTQYF. CDR3 DNA sequence: TGTGCCTGGAGTTGGGGAGATACGCAGTATTTT. Full variable domain (missing parts from reference TRBV30 and TRBJ2-3): SQTIHQWPATLVQPVGSPLSLECTVEGTSNPNLYWYRQAAGRGLQLLFYSVGIGQISSEVPQNLSASRPQDRQFILSSKKLLLSDSGFYLCAWSWGDTQYFGPGTRLTVL.

This clone was observed a few times. The chain employs TRBV10-3 and TRBJ2-7; 8 bases are shared with TRBD2. There are 16 residues in the CDR3. The trim removed 4 bases at V and 4 bases at J, leaving 12 bases unmatched. Germline V gene data show CDR1 as ENHRY and CDR2 as SYGVKD. The CDR3 sequence is CAISVRGGRAGYEQYF. The CDR3, as DNA: TGTGCCATCAGTGTTCGGGGGGGCAGGGCAGGGTACGAGCAGTACTTC.

The chain carries TRBV7-9 and TRBJ2-5, with D tentatively TRBD2 (6 bases). Deletions cut 3 bases from V and 1 base from J, with 9 bases between. Germline assignment: CDR1 SEHNR and CDR2 FQNEAQ (reference sequence). CDR3 length: 14 amino acids. Here the CDR3 DNA reads TGTGCCAGCAGCTTGTCGACTAGCCAAGAGACCCAGTACTTC. Protein product: CASSLSTSQETQYF. The variable domain in full, with the rest retrieved from reference TRBV7-9 and TRBJ2-5, is DTGVSQNPRHKITKRGQNVTFRCDPISEHNRLYWYRQTLGQGPEFLTYFQNEAQLEKSRLLSDRFSAERPKGSFSTLEIQRTEQGDSAMYLCASSLSTSQETQYFGPGTRLLVL.

This clone turned up a few times. The gene calls are TRBV5-8 and TRBJ2-2; no reliable D call. The CDR3 is made up of 12 amino acids. V lost 6 bases and J lost 8, with 11 bases in between. Germline values: CDR1 SGHTS, CDR2 YDEGEE. Here the CDR3 DNA reads TGTGCCAGCAACCGAGACCCGGGGGAGCTGTTTTTT. Translated, it gives CASNRDPGELFF.

The CDR3 nucleotides are TGTGCCAGCAGCCCCAGGGGGGCTAGCGGGGACAATGAGCAGTTCTTC. Protein sequence: CASSPRGASGDNEQFF. The rearrangement uses TRBV7-3 and TRBJ2-1; the match to TRBD2 covers 9 bases. CDR3 length: 16 amino acids. The J segment lost 5 bases and the V segment lost 5 bases, leaving 10 bases of the junction unmatched. Per the germline V gene, CDR1 is SGHTA and CDR2 is FQGTGA.

The genes are TRBV5-1 and TRBJ2-7; TRBD1 might be the D (6 bases). Per germline, CDR1 SGHRS and CDR2 YFSETQ. V was shortened by 4 bases and J by 4 bases, with 18 bases between the two germline ends. This CDR3 contains 15 residues. This CDR3 reads CASSPSLGQGYEQYF. For the CDR3, the DNA is TGCGCCAGCAGCCCCTCCCTTGGGCAGGGGTACGAGCAGTACTTC.

This clone turned up a few times. This chain joins TRBV5-1 and TRBJ2-1, with TRBD2 matching 8 bases. Per germline, CDR1 SGHRS and CDR2 YFSETQ. The CDR3 is made up of 15 amino acids. V lost 4 bases, J lost 9 bases, and 12 bases stayed unmatched. CDR3 DNA: TGCGCCAGCAGCCCGGGAGGGGGAGGGGAAAGTGAGCAGTTCTTC. This encodes CASSPGGGGESEQFF.

The chain combines TRBV7-2 with TRBJ1-5; unclear D gene. V shed 5 bases and J shed 0 bases, with 5 bases lying between them. Germline assignment: CDR1 SGHTA and CDR2 FQGNSA. This CDR3 region has 13 residues. The CDR3 region is CASSRYSNQPQHF. For the CDR3, the DNA is TGTGCCAGCAGCCGATATAGCAATCAGCCCCAGCATTTT.

The rearrangement joins TRBV6-6 to TRBJ1-1; unclear D gene. V was clipped by 0 bases and J by 6 bases, with 14 bases between them. Germline loops: CDR1 MNHNY, CDR2 SVGAGI (reference sequence). The CDR3 loop spans 15 amino acids. This CDR3 is CASSYSKSERAEAFF. CDR3 coding DNA: TGTGCCAGCAGTTACTCGAAATCTGAGAGGGCTGAAGCTTTCTTT.

This clone was counted a single time. V usage is TRBV7-6 and J usage is TRBJ2-2, with 7 bases identical to TRBD1. V shed 4 bases and J 6 bases; nucleotides not matched to a gene: 2. This CDR3 contains 13 residues. Germline CDR1 and CDR2: SGHVS and FNYEAQ. The CDR3 sequence: CASSSTGSGELFF. The CDR3, as DNA: TGTGCCAGCAGCTCGACAGGGTCCGGGGAGCTGTTTTTT.

CDR3 protein: CASSKGGGGLSNTEAFF. The CDR3 region has the DNA TGTGCCAGCAGCAAAGGGGGAGGGGGGCTCTCCAACACTGAAGCTTTCTTT. The chain is built from TRBV21-1 and TRBJ1-1. TRBV21-1 is a pseudogene segment. The CDR3 loop spans 17 amino acids.

As to this clone: Germline and junction disagree at one end, which may indicate a read error. This rearrangement joins TRBV7-7 to TRBJ2-7, with a weak D call TRBD1 (5 bases). The germline gives CDR1 SSHAT, CDR2 FNYEAQ (reference sequence). The CDR3 is made up of 13 amino acids. The CDR3 loop reads CASSKGAGDEQYF. The DNA for the CDR3 is TGTGCTAGCAGCAAAGGGGCAGGTGACGAGCAGTACTTC. Full variable domain (rest looked up from reference TRBV7-7 and TRBJ2-7): GAGVSQSPRYKVTKRGQDVTLRCDPISSHATLYWYQQALGQGPEFLTYFNYEAQPDKSGLPSDRFSAERPEGSISTLTIQRTEQRDSAMYRCASSKGAGDEQYFGPGTRLTVT.

The V gene is TRBV5-1, the J gene TRBJ2-3; 10 nucleotides line up with TRBD1. CDR3 length: 16 amino acids. The trim removed 5 bases at V and 1 base at J, leaving 7 bases unmatched. Germline lookup yields CDR1 SGHRS and CDR2 YFSETQ. CDR3 sequence (DNA): TGCGCCAGCAGACAGGGACAGGGGTTCGGCACAGATACGCAGTATTTT. It codes for CASRQGQGFGTDTQYF.

This clone was detected once. The chain has TRBV6-6 and TRBJ2-7, with a possible D match to TRBD1 (6 bases). Germline assignment: CDR1 MNHNY and CDR2 SVGAGI (reference sequence). This CDR3 is 12 amino acids long. The V gene lost 5 bases and the J gene lost 5 bases, with 10 bases spanning the gap. This chain's CDR3 is CASSGYRDEQYF. The CDR3 nucleotides read TGTGCCAGCAGTGGATACAGGGACGAGCAGTACTTC.

This clone was picked up one time. V gene TRBV5-1 combines with J gene TRBJ2-3; D remains unclear. The germline V gene encodes CDR1 SGHRS and CDR2 YFSETQ. Trimming left V 9 bases short and J 2 bases short, with 16 bases between. This CDR3 region has 14 residues. CDR3 coding DNA: TGCGCCACCACCTGGGCGGACCCCACAGATACGCAGTATTTT. The encoded protein is CATTWADPTDTQYF.

As for this clone: The junction departs from the called germline gene at one end, perhaps through a read error. The chain uses TRBV27 and TRBJ2-7; no clear D. This CDR3 has 17 residues. Germline CDR1 MNHEY, CDR2 SMNVEV (reference sequence). CDR3 sequence (DNA): TGTACCAGCAGTGCCCGCGGATTAGGAACGCTCCTCTACGAGCAGTACTTC. This sequence encodes CTSSARGLGTLLYEQYF.